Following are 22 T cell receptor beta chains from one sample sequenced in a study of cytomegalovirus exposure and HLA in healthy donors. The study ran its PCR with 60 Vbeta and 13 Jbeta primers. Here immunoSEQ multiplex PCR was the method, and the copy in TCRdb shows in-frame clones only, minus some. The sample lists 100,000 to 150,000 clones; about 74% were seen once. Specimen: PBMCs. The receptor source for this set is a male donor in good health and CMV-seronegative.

In nucleotides, the CDR3 is TGCAGCGTTGAAACAGCCTATGGCTACACCTTC. Amino acids: CSVETAYGYTF. The chain combines TRBV29-1 with TRBJ1-2, with D unclear. Germline CDR1 is SQVTM and CDR2 is ANQGSEA. V was trimmed by 2 bases and J by 4 bases, leaving 5 bases between them. There are 11 residues in the CDR3.

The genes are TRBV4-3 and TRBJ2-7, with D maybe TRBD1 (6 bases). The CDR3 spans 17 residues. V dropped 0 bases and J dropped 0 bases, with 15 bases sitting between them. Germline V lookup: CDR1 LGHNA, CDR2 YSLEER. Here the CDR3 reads CASSQDPGTDSSYEQYF. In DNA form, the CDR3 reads TGCGCCAGCAGCCAAGATCCGGGGACGGACAGCTCCTACGAGCAGTACTTC.

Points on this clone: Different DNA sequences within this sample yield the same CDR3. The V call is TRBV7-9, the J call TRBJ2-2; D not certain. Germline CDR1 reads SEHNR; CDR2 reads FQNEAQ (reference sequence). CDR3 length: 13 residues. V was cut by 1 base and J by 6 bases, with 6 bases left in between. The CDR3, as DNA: TGTGCCAGCAGCTTAGGGCCCCCCGGGGAGCTGTTTTTT. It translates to CASSLGPPGELFF.

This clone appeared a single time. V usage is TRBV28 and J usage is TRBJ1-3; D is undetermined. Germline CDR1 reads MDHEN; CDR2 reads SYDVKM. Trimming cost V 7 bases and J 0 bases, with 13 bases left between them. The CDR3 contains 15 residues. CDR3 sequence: CASTKFPSSGNTIYF. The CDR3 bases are TGTGCCAGCACAAAATTTCCGAGCTCTGGAAACACCATATATTTT.

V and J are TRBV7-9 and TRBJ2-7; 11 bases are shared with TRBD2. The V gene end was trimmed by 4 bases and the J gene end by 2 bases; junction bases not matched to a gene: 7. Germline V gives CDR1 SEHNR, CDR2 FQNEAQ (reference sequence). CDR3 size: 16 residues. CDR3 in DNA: TGTGCCAGCAGCTCCGCTCCTAGCGGGGGGACCTACGAGCAGTACTTC. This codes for CASSSAPSGGTYEQYF. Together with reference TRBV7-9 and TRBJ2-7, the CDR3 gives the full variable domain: DTGVSQNPRHKITKRGQNVTFRCDPISEHNRLYWYRQTLGQGPEFLTYFQNEAQLEKSRLLSDRFSAERPKGSFSTLEIQRTEQGDSAMYLCASSSAPSGGTYEQYFGPGTRLTVT.

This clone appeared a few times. CDR3: CASSLSPGGVNEQFF. CDR3 in DNA: TGTGCCAGCAGTTTATCACCGGGGGGCGTTAATGAGCAGTTCTTC. The chain recombines TRBV27 with TRBJ2-1; tentative D call: TRBD2 (7 bases). Germline CDR1 is MNHEY and CDR2 is SMNVEV (reference sequence). This CDR3 has 15 residues. Trimming took 0 bases from V and 7 from J, leaving 13 bases between them.

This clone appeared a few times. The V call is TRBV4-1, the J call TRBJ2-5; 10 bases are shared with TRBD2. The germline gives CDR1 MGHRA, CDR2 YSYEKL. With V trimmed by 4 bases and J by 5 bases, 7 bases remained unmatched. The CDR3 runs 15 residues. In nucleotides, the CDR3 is TGCGCCAGCAGCCCCTCAGCGGGGGGGCGGGAGACCCAGTACTTC. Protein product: CASSPSAGGRETQYF.

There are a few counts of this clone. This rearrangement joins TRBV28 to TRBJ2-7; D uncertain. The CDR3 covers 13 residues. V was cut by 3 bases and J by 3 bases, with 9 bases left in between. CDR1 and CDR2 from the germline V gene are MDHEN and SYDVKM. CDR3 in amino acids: CASSLTNHYEQYF. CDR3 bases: TGTGCCAGCAGTTTGACAAATCACTACGAGCAGTACTTC. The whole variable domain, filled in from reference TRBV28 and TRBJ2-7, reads DVKVTQSSRYLVKRTGEKVFLECVQDMDHENMFWYRQDPGLGLRLIYFSYDVKMKEKGDIPEGYSVSREKKERFSLILESASTNQTSMYLCASSLTNHYEQYFGPGTRLTVT.

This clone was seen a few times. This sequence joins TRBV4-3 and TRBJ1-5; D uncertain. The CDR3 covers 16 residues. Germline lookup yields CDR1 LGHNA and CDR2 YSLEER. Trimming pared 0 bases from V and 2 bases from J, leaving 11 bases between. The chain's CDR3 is CASSQDWRVGNQPQHF. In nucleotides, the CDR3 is TGCGCCAGCAGCCAAGATTGGAGGGTAGGCAATCAGCCCCAGCATTTT.

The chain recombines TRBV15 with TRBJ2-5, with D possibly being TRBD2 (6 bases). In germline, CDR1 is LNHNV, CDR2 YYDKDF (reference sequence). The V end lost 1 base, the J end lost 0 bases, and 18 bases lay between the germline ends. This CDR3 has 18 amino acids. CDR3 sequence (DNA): TGTGCCACCAGCAGAGGAAGGATAGCGGCATCATACCAAGAGACCCAGTACTTC. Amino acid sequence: CATSRGRIAASYQETQYF.

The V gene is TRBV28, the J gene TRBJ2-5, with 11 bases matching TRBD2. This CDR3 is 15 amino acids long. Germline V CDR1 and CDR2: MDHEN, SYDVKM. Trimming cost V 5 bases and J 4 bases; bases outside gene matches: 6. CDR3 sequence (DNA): TGTGCCAGCAGTCATACTAGCGGGGGAGGAGAGACCCAGTACTTC. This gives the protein CASSHTSGGGETQYF.

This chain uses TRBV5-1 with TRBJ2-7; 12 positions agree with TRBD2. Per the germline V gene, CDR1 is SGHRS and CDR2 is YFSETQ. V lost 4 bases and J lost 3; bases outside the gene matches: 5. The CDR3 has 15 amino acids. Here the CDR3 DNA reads TGCGCCAGCAGCCGGACTAGCGGGACCCTCTACGAGCAGTACTTC. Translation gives CASSRTSGTLYEQYF.

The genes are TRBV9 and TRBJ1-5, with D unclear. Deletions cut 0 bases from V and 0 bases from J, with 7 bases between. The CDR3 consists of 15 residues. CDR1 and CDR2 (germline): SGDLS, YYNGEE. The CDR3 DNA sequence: TGTGCCAGCAGCGTAGGAATAGATAGCAATCAGCCCCAGCATTTT. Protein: CASSVGIDSNQPQHF.

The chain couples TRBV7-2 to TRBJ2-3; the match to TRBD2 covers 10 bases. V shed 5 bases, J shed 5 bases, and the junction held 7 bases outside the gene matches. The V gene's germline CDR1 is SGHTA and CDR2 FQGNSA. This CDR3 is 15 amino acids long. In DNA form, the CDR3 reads TGTGCCAGCAGCCCGTCTAGCGGGAGACAAGATACGCAGTATTTT. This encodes CASSPSSGRQDTQYF.

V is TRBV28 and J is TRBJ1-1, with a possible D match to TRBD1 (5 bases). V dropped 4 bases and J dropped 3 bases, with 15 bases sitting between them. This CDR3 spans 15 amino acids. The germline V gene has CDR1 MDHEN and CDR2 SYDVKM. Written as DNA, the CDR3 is TGTGCCAGCAGTTCGTGGGGGGGTAGTGACACTGAAGCTTTCTTT. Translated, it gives CASSSWGGSDTEAFF.

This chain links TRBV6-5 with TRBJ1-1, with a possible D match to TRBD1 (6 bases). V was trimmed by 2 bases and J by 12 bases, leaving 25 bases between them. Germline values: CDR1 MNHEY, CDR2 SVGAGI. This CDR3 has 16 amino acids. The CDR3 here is CASSYGTRGGAMATFF. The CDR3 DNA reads TGTGCCAGCAGTTACGGGACACGGGGAGGGGCTATGGCTACTTTCTTT.

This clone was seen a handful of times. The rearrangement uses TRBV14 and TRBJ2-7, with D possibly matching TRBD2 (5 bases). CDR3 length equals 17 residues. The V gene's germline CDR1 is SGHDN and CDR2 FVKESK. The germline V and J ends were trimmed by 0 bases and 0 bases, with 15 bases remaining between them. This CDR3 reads CASSQDLSPGYSYEQYF. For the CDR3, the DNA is TGTGCCAGCAGCCAAGATCTAAGTCCGGGGTACTCCTACGAGCAGTACTTC.

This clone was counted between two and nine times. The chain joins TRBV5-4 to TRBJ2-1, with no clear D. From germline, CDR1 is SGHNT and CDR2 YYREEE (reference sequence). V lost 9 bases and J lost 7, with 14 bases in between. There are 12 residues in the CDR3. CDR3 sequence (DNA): TGTGCCACGTCGGGTCTGGGTAATGAGCAGTTCTTC. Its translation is CATSGLGNEQFF.

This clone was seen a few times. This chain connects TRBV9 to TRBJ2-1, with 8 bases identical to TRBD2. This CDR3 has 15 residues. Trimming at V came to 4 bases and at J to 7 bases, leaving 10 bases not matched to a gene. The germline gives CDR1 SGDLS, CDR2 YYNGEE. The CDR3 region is CASSFSGTRGNEQFF. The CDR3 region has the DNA TGTGCCAGCAGCTTCTCCGGGACTAGAGGGAATGAGCAGTTCTTC.

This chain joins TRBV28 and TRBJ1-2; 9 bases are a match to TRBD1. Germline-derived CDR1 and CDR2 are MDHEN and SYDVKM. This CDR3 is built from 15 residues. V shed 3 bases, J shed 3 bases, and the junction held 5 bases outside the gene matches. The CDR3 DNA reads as TGTGCCAGCAGTTTCTCAGACAGGGGGGACTATGGCTACACCTTC. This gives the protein CASSFSDRGDYGYTF.

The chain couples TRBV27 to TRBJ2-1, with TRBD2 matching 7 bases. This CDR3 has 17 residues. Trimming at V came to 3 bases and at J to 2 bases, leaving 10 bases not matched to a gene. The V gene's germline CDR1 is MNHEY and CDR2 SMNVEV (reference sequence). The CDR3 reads CASSLYQRGLTYNEQFF. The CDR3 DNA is TGTGCCAGCAGTTTGTATCAGCGGGGACTTACCTACAATGAGCAGTTCTTC.

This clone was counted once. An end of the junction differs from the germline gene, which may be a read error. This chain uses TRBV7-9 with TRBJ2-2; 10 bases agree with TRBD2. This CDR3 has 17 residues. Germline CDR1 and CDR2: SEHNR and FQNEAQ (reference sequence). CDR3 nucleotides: TGTTCCAGCTGCGGTCAACTAGCGGGGACGAACACCGGGGAGCTGTTTTTT. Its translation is CSSCGQLAGTNTGELFF. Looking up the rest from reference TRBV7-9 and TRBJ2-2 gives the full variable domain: DTGVSQNPRHKITKRGQNVTFRCDPISEHNRLYWYRQTLGQGPEFLTYFQNEAQLEKSRLLSDRFSAERPKGSFSTLEIQRTEQGDSAMYLCSSCGQLAGTNTGELFFGEGSRLTVL.